The clone carrying this T cell receptor (beta chain) was counted between two and nine times. Antigen: not known. The CDR3 runs to 14 residues. Trimming removed 4 bases at V and 1 base at J, with 8 bases between. From germline, CDR1 is MNHEY and CDR2 SVGAGI. CTLA-4 blockade with ipilimumab, together with focal radiation, was given to patients with chemo-refractory metastatic non-small-cell lung cancer. These data come from a study of radiotherapy plus CTLA-4 blockade in lung cancer. Study information: Among all patients, around 18% showed objective responses, while approximately 30% had disease control.

The table came from immunoSEQ multiplex PCR; TCRdb's copy has only in-frame clones and leaves some out. The table shows about 60,000 clones, with 70% to 80% occurring only once. Study-level points and caveats: Interferon-beta and early blood T cell clone dynamics reportedly predicted response best. In blood, tumor-derived TCR clones expanded after radiotherapy plus ipilimumab.

Sequences were derived from peripheral blood, sampled from a patient treated with radiotherapy plus ipilimumab. This receptor was taken from a human donor with non-small cell lung cancer who had a complete response to radiotherapy plus ipilimumab. This sequence joins TRBV6-5 and TRBJ1-3; D not certain. CDR3 residues: CASSFGFSGNTIYF. The CDR3 DNA reads TGTGCCAGCAGTTTCGGGTTTTCTGGAAACACCATATATTTT.